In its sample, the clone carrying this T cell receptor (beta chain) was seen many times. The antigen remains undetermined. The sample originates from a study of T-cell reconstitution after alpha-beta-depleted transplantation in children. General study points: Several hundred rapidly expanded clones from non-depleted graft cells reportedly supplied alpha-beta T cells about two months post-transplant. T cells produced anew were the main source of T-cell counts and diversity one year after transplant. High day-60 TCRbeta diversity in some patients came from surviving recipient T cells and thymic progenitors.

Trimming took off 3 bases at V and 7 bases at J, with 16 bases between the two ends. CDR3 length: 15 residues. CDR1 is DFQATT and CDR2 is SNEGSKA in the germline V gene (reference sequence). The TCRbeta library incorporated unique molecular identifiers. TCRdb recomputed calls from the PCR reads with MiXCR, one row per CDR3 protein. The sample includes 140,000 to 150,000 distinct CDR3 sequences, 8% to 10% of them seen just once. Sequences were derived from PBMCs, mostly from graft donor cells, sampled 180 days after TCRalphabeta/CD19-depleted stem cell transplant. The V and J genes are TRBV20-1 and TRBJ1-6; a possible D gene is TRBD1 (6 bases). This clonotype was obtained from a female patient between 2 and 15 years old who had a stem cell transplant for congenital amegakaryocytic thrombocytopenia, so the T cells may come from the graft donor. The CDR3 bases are TGCAGTGCTAGCCCGACAGGTAGCGGAAATTCACCCCTCCACTTT. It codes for CSASPTGSGNSPLHF.